These 9 T cell receptor beta chains came from one sample sequenced in a study of T cell repertoires in cytomegalovirus infection. What these receptors recognize is not known. One entry per CDR3 protein results from TCRdb running MiXCR on the reads. The sample consists of approximately 990,000 distinct CDR3 sequences, less than 40% of them appearing once. The sequencing here drew on cultured CD8+ T cells from PBMCs, taken from culture after CMV antigen stimulation. The source is a human donor in good health (CMV status not recorded). Some clones in this sample may be carry-over from other donors' samples.

This clonotype was seen a few times. The rearrangement joins TRBV27 to TRBJ1-5, with D hard to call. The CDR3 extends over 16 amino acids. V was pared by 0 bases and J by 1 base, with 10 bases between. Germline CDR1 reads MNHEY; CDR2 reads SMNVEV (reference sequence). The CDR3 protein is CASSLSSGRSNQPQHF. For the CDR3, the DNA is TGTGCCAGCAGTTTATCTTCAGGCAGGAGCAATCAGCCCCAGCATTTT.

This chain links TRBV11-3 with TRBJ2-5, with D perhaps matching TRBD1 (5 bases). Trimming shortened V by 4 bases and J by 2 bases, and 11 bases separated the two germline ends. The germline V gene has CDR1 SGHNT and CDR2 YENEEA. This CDR3 has 14 residues. The CDR3 nucleotides are TGTGCCAGCAGCTCAGGGATTGGGCAAGAGACCCAGTACTTC. Translated: CASSSGIGQETQYF.

The gene calls are TRBV7-8 and TRBJ1-2; D not certain. V was cut by 2 bases and J by 0 bases, with 19 bases left in between. The CDR3 sequence is 18 residues long. The V gene's germline CDR1 is SGHVS and CDR2 FQNEAQ. The CDR3 loop reads CASSLFSDGGGANYGYTF. CDR3 nucleotide sequence: TGTGCCAGCAGCTTATTTTCGGACGGCGGTGGAGCTAACTATGGCTACACCTTC.

This clonotype was seen a few times. V is TRBV12-3 or TRBV12-4 and J is TRBJ1-5; a weak D match, TRBD1 (6 bases). Trimming took off 6 bases at V and 7 bases at J, with 13 bases between the two ends. The CDR3 contains 13 residues. The CDR3 sequence: CASRRGAKQPQHF. The CDR3 DNA sequence: TGTGCCAGCAGGAGGGGGGCGAAACAGCCCCAGCATTTT.

V usage is TRBV11-2 and J usage is TRBJ2-3; 10 bases map to TRBD1. The CDR3 totals 21 residues. CDR1 is SGHAT, CDR2 FQNNGV, per germline. V lost 6 bases, J lost 0 bases, and 21 bases stayed unmatched. CDR3 bases: TGTGCCAGCAGATTTCTATGGTTCGGGACAGGGGAAAGTTATAGCACAGATACGCAGTATTTT. Its protein product is CASRFLWFGTGESYSTDTQYF.

The chain is built from TRBV27 and TRBJ2-2, with 9 bases lining up with TRBD1. Germline trimming cut 7 bases from V and 5 bases from J; bases unmatched to any gene: 8. The CDR3 is made up of 15 amino acids. CDR1 is MNHEY and CDR2 is SMNVEV in the germline V gene (reference sequence). The CDR3, as DNA: TGTGCCAGCACCTCGGGGACAGGGATAACCGGGGAGCTGTTTTTT. It yields the protein CASTSGTGITGELFF.

This rearrangement joins TRBV13 to TRBJ2-1; 9 nucleotides line up with TRBD1. This CDR3 comprises 14 residues. CDR1 and CDR2 from the germline V gene are PRHDT and FYEKMQ (reference sequence). V lost 5 bases and J lost 8; bases outside the gene matches: 7. DNA of the CDR3: TGTGCCAGCAGCACCGGGACAGGGATCGATGAGCAGTTCTTC. It yields the protein CASSTGTGIDEQFF.

As regards this clonotype: A read error may produce the germline difference seen at one junction end. V and J are TRBV6-1 and TRBJ2-5; no definite D call. The CDR3 extends over 12 amino acids. From germline, CDR1 is MNHNS and CDR2 SASEGT. The CDR3 reads CVSTYPGGSPHF. The CDR3 DNA follows: TGTGTCAGCACCTACCCCGGTGGCAGTCCGCACTTC.

This clonotype was detected a few times. The J gene is TRBJ1-1, the V gene TRBV24-1; D is undetermined. The CDR3 runs 13 residues. The V gene's germline CDR1 is KGHDR and CDR2 SFDVKD. Between the trimmed V and J ends, which lost 1 base and 1 base, there was a span of 3 bases. The CDR3 loop is CATSDFKNTEAFF. The DNA for the CDR3 is TGTGCCACCAGTGATTTCAAGAACACTGAAGCTTTCTTT.